The source of this TCR beta chain is a study of T cells after yellow fever vaccination. Study-wide results and limits: Re-detected after boosting: most primary clones, about 95% of CD4 and 88% of CD8.

Using its own MiXCR run on the 5' RACE reads, TCRdb lists one record per CDR3 protein. Of a few hundred thousand distinct CDR3 sequences in the sample, approximately 4% were seen once. This clonotype was counted only a few times. Its antigen is not known. The germline gives CDR1 SGHRS, CDR2 YFSETQ. Between the trimmed V and J ends, which lost 4 bases and 8 bases, there was a span of 7 bases. This CDR3 region has 12 residues. This receptor was taken from a man aged 18 to 30 who received the YFV17D yellow fever vaccine. This chain links TRBV5-1 with TRBJ1-6; D call uncertain. Source: PBMCs, taken 5 days after the yellow fever booster vaccination. CDR3 sequence: CASSRADSPLHF. CDR3 DNA: TGCGCCAGCAGCAGGGCGGATTCACCCCTCCACTTT.